Following are 21 T cell receptor beta chains from one sample sequenced in a study of T cells in localized non-small cell lung cancer. Sequenced by immunoSEQ multiplex PCR; TCRdb stores in-frame clones only, minus some. The sample shows 3,000 or so clones, nearly 25% of them seen only once. The source was lung tumor tissue, collected before any cancer treatment. The receptors were sampled from a female donor of 60 years or more with stage III lung adenocarcinoma.

This clone has just a few counts. The chain recombines TRBV14 with TRBJ2-3; possible D gene TRBD1, 5 bases. Per germline, CDR1 SGHDN and CDR2 FVKESK. The CDR3 runs 14 residues. The ends were cut back, 4 bases at V and 0 bases at J, with 8 bases in the middle. DNA of the CDR3: TGTGCCAGCAGCCCATACAGGAGCACAGATACGCAGTATTTT. Protein sequence: CASSPYRSTDTQYF. The full variable domain, rest sourced from reference TRBV14 and TRBJ2-3, is EAGVTQFPSHSVIEKGQTVTLRCDPISGHDNLYWYRRVMGKEIKFLLHFVKESKQDESGMPNNRFLAERTGGTYSTLKVQPAELEDSGVYFCASSPYRSTDTQYFGPGTRLTVL.

The rearrangement joins TRBV5-1 to TRBJ1-2; D call uncertain. Germline V gives CDR1 SGHRS, CDR2 YFSETQ. This CDR3 spans 14 amino acids. V was clipped by 0 bases and J by 4 bases, with 10 bases between them. CDR3 coding DNA: TGCGCCAGCAGCTTGGGTGGGGTCGGCTATGGCTACACCTTC. It codes for CASSLGGVGYGYTF.

The rearrangement joins TRBV5-1 to TRBJ1-1; tentative D call: TRBD1 (6 bases). The ends were cut back, 4 bases at V and 2 bases at J, with 12 bases in the middle. The CDR3 extends over 14 amino acids. The germline CDR1 and CDR2 sequences are SGHRS and YFSETQ. The CDR3 here is CASSPLDSNTEAFF. DNA for the CDR3: TGCGCCAGCAGCCCGTTGGACAGTAACACTGAAGCTTTCTTT.

V and J are TRBV2 and TRBJ2-4; D may be TRBD2 (6 bases). V was pared by 7 bases and J by 0 bases, with 13 bases between. The CDR3 is 15 residues long. Germline V lookup: CDR1 SNHLY, CDR2 FYNNEI. The CDR3 nucleotides are TGTGCCAGCATCCGGGACTTAATAGCCAAAAACATTCAGTACTTC. This gives the protein CASIRDLIAKNIQYF.

This clone has more than one count but fewer than ten. V and J are TRBV6-8 and TRBJ1-2; D unresolved. This CDR3 region has 13 residues. Trimming removed 8 bases from V and 2 bases from J, with 12 bases in between. In germline, CDR1 is MNHGY, CDR2 SAAAGT. CDR3 protein: CASLGAGNYGYTF. The CDR3 region has the DNA TGTGCCAGCTTAGGTGCGGGGAACTATGGCTACACCTTC.

The chain links TRBV6-8 to TRBJ2-1, with 10 bases fitting TRBD2. Germline V gives CDR1 MNHGY, CDR2 SAAAGT. The CDR3 sequence is 12 residues long. V dropped 7 bases and J dropped 8; count of bases not matched to a gene: 2. The CDR3 region is CASTGTSDEQFF. In DNA, the CDR3 is TGTGCCAGCACCGGGACTAGCGATGAGCAGTTCTTC.

This clone has only a few counts. The rearrangement joins TRBV9 to TRBJ2-7; 7 bases are shared with TRBD2. CDR3 length: 14 residues. V lost 0 bases to trimming and J lost 6 bases; unmatched junction nucleotides: 6. Germline V gene sequence: CDR1 SGDLS, CDR2 YYNGEE. The CDR3 region has the DNA TGTGCCAGCAGCGTAGGAGGGCGGGGGTCCGAGCAGTACTTC. It encodes CASSVGGRGSEQYF.

The rearrangement joins TRBV6-8 to TRBJ1-1, with unresolved D. V was pared by 0 bases and J by 1 base, with 15 bases between. The CDR3 has 17 amino acids. From germline, CDR1 is MNHGY and CDR2 SAAAGT. The CDR3 DNA reads TGTGCCAGCAGTTACTCAGGCCGAGGCCCAGAGAACACTGAAGCTTTCTTT. Protein: CASSYSGRGPENTEAFF.

This clone appeared a few times. The chain couples TRBV6-7 to TRBJ1-2; D gene ambiguous. TRBV6-7 is an open reading frame, and its role is uncertain. The CDR3 runs 11 residues. V lost 9 bases to trimming and J lost 5 bases, with 10 bases between them. CDR3 in DNA: TGTGCCAGTGGATCCCCTTATGGCTACACCTTC. Translating gives CASGSPYGYTF.

This clone is termed medium-sized. V and J are TRBV12-5 and TRBJ2-2; D possibly corresponds to TRBD1 (5 bases). This CDR3 has 15 residues. Germline V gene data show CDR1 as LGHNT and CDR2 as FRNRAP. CDR3 in amino acids: CATVKTSGIAGELFF. The CDR3 region has the DNA TGTGCCACCGTCAAGACGTCAGGGATTGCCGGGGAGCTGTTTTTT.

The chain links TRBV28 to TRBJ1-5; 9 bases agree with TRBD1. From germline, CDR1 is MDHEN and CDR2 SYDVKM. The CDR3 consists of 15 residues. Trimming at V came to 2 bases and at J to 6 bases, leaving 5 bases not matched to a gene. CDR3 protein: CASSLGQGMGQPQHF. CDR3 DNA: TGTGCCAGCAGTTTAGGACAGGGGATGGGTCAGCCCCAGCATTTT.

This clone rates as medium-sized (0.01 to 0.1%). V usage is TRBV30 and J usage is TRBJ1-4; no firm D call. V dropped 8 bases and J dropped 2 bases, with 9 bases sitting between them. This CDR3 region has 12 residues. The V gene's germline CDR1 is GTSNPN and CDR2 SVGIG (reference sequence). DNA of the CDR3: TGTGCCCTAGGAGTTACTAATGAAAAACTGTTTTTT. Translation gives CALGVTNEKLFF.

This clone was observed a handful of times. The gene calls are TRBV19 and TRBJ1-1, with 9 positions matching TRBD1. This CDR3 spans 15 amino acids. Germline V gives CDR1 LNHDA, CDR2 SQIVND (reference sequence). After removal of 5 bases from V and 8 bases from J, the junction contained 12 bases not matched to a gene. The CDR3 nucleotides are TGTGCCAGTAGTCCGGACGGGGGACAGGGTACCGAAGCTTTCTTT. Its translation is CASSPDGGQGTEAFF.

This clone has only a few counts. This rearrangement joins TRBV11-3 to TRBJ2-7; TRBD1 matches at 7 bases. This CDR3 region has 14 residues. Germline V gives CDR1 SGHNT, CDR2 YENEEA. With V trimmed by 5 bases and J by 3 bases, 7 bases remained unmatched. The CDR3 loop is CASSRDRADYEQYF. The CDR3 DNA follows: TGTGCCAGCAGCAGAGACAGGGCGGACTACGAGCAGTACTTC.

This chain uses TRBV11-3 with TRBJ2-7, with 7 bases lining up with TRBD2. There are 15 residues in the CDR3. From germline, CDR1 is SGHNT and CDR2 YENEEA. Trimming cost V 3 bases and J 1 base; bases outside gene matches: 6. The DNA of the CDR3 is TGTGCCAGCAGCTTGTCCGCTAGCGGATCCTACGAGCAGTACTTC. Protein: CASSLSASGSYEQYF.

This clone is judged medium-sized. The chain recombines TRBV9 with TRBJ2-2; possibly TRBD2 for D (7 bases). The germline V gene encodes CDR1 SGDLS and CDR2 YYNGEE. Trimming removed 2 bases from V and 5 bases from J, with 16 bases in between. This CDR3 is built from 16 residues. The CDR3 loop is CASSVRGGGGTGELFF. In nucleotides, the CDR3 is TGTGCCAGCAGCGTCAGAGGAGGGGGAGGGACCGGGGAGCTGTTTTTT.

This clone was counted between two and nine times. CDR3 DNA: TGTGCGAGCAAGGATGGCATGAACACCGGGGAGCTGTTTTTT. Amino acid sequence: CASKDGMNTGELFF. The chain combines TRBV12-2 with TRBJ2-2. TRBV12-2 is a pseudogene locus. The CDR3 loop spans 14 amino acids.

V is TRBV11-3 and J is TRBJ1-1, with 8 bases lining up with TRBD1. V was pared by 2 bases and J by 3 bases, with 17 bases of the junction left unmatched. CDR3 size: 19 residues. Germline V gene data show CDR1 as SGHNT and CDR2 as YENEEA. The CDR3 region is CASSLSRWDRRSGDTEAFF. The CDR3 DNA sequence: TGTGCCAGCAGCTTAAGTAGGTGGGACAGGAGGTCGGGGGACACTGAAGCTTTCTTT.

This clone was seen a single time. This chain links TRBV19 with TRBJ2-1, with D tentatively TRBD1 or TRBD2 (5 bases each). This CDR3 spans 17 amino acids. Per the germline V gene, CDR1 is LNHDA and CDR2 is SQIVND (reference sequence). Trimming stripped 1 base from V and 3 bases from J, with 16 bases between. The CDR3 region is CASSIGGSLSRYNEQFF. The CDR3 DNA reads as TGTGCCAGTAGTATAGGGGGGTCCCTAAGCCGCTACAATGAGCAGTTCTTC.

This clone was seen a few times. The rearrangement joins TRBV11-3 to TRBJ2-7, with TRBD2 matching 11 bases. The CDR3 contains 14 residues. CDR1 is SGHNT and CDR2 is YENEEA in the germline V gene. V lost 5 bases to trimming and J lost 4 bases; unmatched junction nucleotides: 4. The CDR3: CASSILAGAYEQYF. CDR3 nucleotides: TGTGCCAGCAGCATACTAGCGGGAGCGTACGAGCAGTACTTC.

CDR3 residues: CASNKRGQQGGYEQYF. CDR3 DNA: TGTGCCAGCAACAAGCGGGGCCAACAGGGGGGATACGAGCAGTACTTC. This chain uses TRBV9 with TRBJ2-7; maybe TRBD1 (8 bases). The germline V gene has CDR1 SGDLS and CDR2 YYNGEE. The CDR3 length is 16 residues. Trimming shortened V by 6 bases and J by 4 bases, and 23 bases separated the two germline ends.